This TCR beta chain was documented in a study of blood T cell repertoires in COVID-19. Study details: Donors in the United States, Italy and Spain gave samples during acute or convalescent COVID-19.

Turning to this clone: Other DNA sequences within the sample encode an identical CDR3.

Trimming stripped 5 bases from V and 4 bases from J, with 5 bases between. Germline V lookup: CDR1 SGHVS, CDR2 FQNEAQ. This CDR3 has 11 residues. The table came from immunoSEQ multiplex PCR; TCRdb's copy has only in-frame clones and leaves some out. The table shows over 150,000 clones, with 89% occurring only once. This TCR was recovered from a man younger than 35 who had recovered from COVID-19. Sequencing input: peripheral blood. The chain links TRBV7-8 to TRBJ2-5; D is ambiguous. CDR3 DNA sequence: TGTGCCAGCAGCCCCCGAGAGACCCAGTACTTC. Amino acids: CASSPRETQYF.